The clone carrying this T cell receptor (beta chain) showed up many times. The antigen is unknown. The data belong to a study of T cells in Graves' hyperthyroidism and ophthalmopathy. Regions amplified from RNA transcripts were the TCR beta CDR3 regions. In the first-round RT-PCR of the TCR CDR3, the HTBI primer set was used. From the multiplex PCR reads, TCRdb called clonotypes with MiXCR, one entry per CDR3 protein. The sample consists of under 400,000 distinct CDR3 sequences, around 14% of them appearing once. Trimming left V 1 base short and J 6 bases short, with 9 bases between. This CDR3 is 12 amino acids long. Germline-derived CDR1 and CDR2 are GTSNPN and SVGIG (reference sequence). Study-wide results and caveats: Most thyroid clonotypes expanded above 0.001 appeared in blood too. For ophthalmopathy, model prediction preceded onset by a median about 6 months.

Graves' hyperthyroidism qualified as stable when ophthalmopathy did not progress within 18 months. Patients aged 18 to 65 with hyperthyroidism were newly diagnosed, with duration under 2 months. The gene calls are TRBV30 and TRBJ1-2; unclear D gene. The sequencing sample was made of blood. This receptor was taken from a woman in her late teens or twenties with Graves' hyperthyroidism. CDR3 DNA: TGTGCCTGGAGTGCCCGGACTAATGGCTACACCTTC. This gives the protein CAWSARTNGYTF.